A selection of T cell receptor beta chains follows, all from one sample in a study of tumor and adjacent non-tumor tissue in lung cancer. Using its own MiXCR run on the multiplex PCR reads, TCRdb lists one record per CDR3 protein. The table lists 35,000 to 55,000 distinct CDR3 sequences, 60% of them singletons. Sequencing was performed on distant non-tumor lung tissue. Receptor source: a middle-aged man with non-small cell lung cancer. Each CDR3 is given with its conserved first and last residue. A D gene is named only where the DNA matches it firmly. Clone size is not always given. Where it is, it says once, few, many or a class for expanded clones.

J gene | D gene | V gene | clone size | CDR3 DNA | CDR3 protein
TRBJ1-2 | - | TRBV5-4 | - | TGTGCCAGCAGCTTGGGACATGGGTATGGCTGCACCTTC | CASSLGHGYGCTF
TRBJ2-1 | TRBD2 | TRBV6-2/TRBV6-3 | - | TGTGCCAGCAGTACCACCTCGGGGGGAGTACTACTACCCAATGAGCGGTTCTTC | CASSTTSGGVLLPNERFF
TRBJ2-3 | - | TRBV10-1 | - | TGCGTCAGCAGTGAAGAGGGAACAGATACGCAGTATTTT | CVSSEEGTDTQYF
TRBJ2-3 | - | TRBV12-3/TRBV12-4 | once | TGTGCCAGCAGTTTAGTTGCGATCATAGATACGCAGTATTTT | CASSLVAIIDTQYF
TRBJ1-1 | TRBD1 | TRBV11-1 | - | TGTGCCAGCAGCGCCGGGACAGTAGATGAAGCTTTCTTT | CASSAGTVDEAFF
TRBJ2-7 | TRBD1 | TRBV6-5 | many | TGTGCCAGCAGTTTCACCGAGGGACAGGGAACCTACGAGCAGTACTTC | CASSFTEGQGTYEQYF
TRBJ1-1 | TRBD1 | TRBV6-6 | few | TGTCTCAGCAGGCCTTGGGAGGCGGGACAGGGTAGCTCTGAAGCTTTCTTT | CLSRPWEAGQGSSEAFF
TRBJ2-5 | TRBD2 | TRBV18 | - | TGTGCCAGCTCCTCCGGGACTAAAGAGACCCAGTACTTC | CASSSGTKETQYF
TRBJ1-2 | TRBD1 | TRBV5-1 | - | TGCGCCAGCAGCCACCGGGACAGGGGGGCTTATGGCTACACCTTC | CASSHRDRGAYGYTF
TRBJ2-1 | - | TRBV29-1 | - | TGCAGCGTTGAACATGAACTCACCTACAATGAGCAGTTTTTC | CSVEHELTYNEQFF
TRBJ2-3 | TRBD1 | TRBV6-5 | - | TGTGCCAGCAATTTGGGACAGGGGGACTTAACAGATACGCAGTATTTT | CASNLGQGDLTDTQYF
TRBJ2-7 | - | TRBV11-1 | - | TGTGCCAGCAACTTGGAGGGACAATCCTACAAGCAGTACTTC | CASNLEGQSYKQYF
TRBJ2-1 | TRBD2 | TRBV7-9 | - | TGTGTCAGCAGCTCCTCGATGGGCCCGCAGCTCCTAGCGGGGAATGAGCAGTTCTTC | CVSSSSMGPQLLAGNEQFF
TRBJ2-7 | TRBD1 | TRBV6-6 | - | TGTGCCAGCATTGATCAGGGGGCTAACATTTACGAGCAGTACTTC | CASIDQGANIYEQYF
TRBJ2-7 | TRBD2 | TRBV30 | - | TGTGCCTGGAATGTAATGGCGGGGGAATTTGCCGAGCAGTACTTC | CAWNVMAGEFAEQYF
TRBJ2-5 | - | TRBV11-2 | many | TGTGCCAGCAGCCAAAGCCCGGCGGAGCCGACCCAGTACTTC | CASSQSPAEPTQYF
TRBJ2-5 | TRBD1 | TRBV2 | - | TGTGCCAGCAGAAGACAGGGACCTAATCAAGAGACCCAGTACTTC | CASRRQGPNQETQYF
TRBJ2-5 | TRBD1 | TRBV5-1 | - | TGCGCCAGCAGCTGGCAGGGGGACCAAGAGACCTGGTACTTC | CASSWQGDQETWYF
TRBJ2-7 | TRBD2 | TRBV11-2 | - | TGCGCCAGCAGCTTAAGGAGCGGGGGGGCCCTTGACCAGTACTTC | CASSLRSGGALDQYF
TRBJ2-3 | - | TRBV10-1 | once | TGCTCCAACAGTGACCGGAGGGGCACAGATACGCAGTATTTT | CSNSDRRGTDTQYF
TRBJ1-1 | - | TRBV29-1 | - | TGCAGCGCTGGGGCCAATGGAAACACTGAAGCTTCCTTT | CSAGANGNTEASF
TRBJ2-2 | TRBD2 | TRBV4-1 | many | TGCGCCAGCAGCCAAGATGGAATAGCGGGGCCCGCCGCCGGGGAGCTGTTTTTT | CASSQDGIAGPAAGELFF
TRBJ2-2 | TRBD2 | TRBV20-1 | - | TGCAGCGCCCAGCGAGCGGGAGCGGACACCGGGGAGCTGTTTTTT | CSAQRAGADTGELFF
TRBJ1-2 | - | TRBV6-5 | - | TGTGCCAGCAGTCCCTCAATAACCCCTTTCGGGGGCTACATCTTT | CASSPSITPFGGYIF
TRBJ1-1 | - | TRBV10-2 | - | TGCGCCAGCAGTGGGTCCCCGGACACTGAAGATTTCTTT | CASSGSPDTEDFF
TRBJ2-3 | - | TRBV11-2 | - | TGTGCCAGCAGCCTAATGTCATCTAACACAGGTACGCAGTATTTT | CASSLMSSNTGTQYF
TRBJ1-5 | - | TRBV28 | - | TGTGCCAGCAGAGAACAGGGATCAGGTAATCAGCCCCAGCATTTT | CASREQGSGNQPQHF
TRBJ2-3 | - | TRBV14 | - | TGTGCCAGCAGCCAAGCAGGTTATACGCAATATTTT | CASSQAGYTQYF
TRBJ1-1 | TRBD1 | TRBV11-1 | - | TGTGCCAGCAGCTTGCAGGGGGCGACTGAAGCTTCCTTT | CASSLQGATEASF
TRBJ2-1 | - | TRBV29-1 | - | TGCAGTGGGCACTCCAGAGGCTCCTACAATGAGCAGTTCTTC | CSGHSRGSYNEQFF
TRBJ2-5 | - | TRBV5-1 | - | TGCGCCAGCAGCTACCCGATAGGAGGCCTTGAGACCCAGTACTTC | CASSYPIGGLETQYF
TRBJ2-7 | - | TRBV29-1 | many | TGCAGCGCCACCTCTCCGGGTTCCTACGAGCAGTACTTC | CSATSPGSYEQYF